This T cell receptor (beta chain) was found in a study of blood T cell repertoires in COVID-19. Study in general: Acute and convalescent COVID-19 specimens originated in the United States, Italy and Spain. T cells, B-cell-depleted T cells, or PBMCs supplied cDNA or gDNA.

This clone was detected only a few times. As originally analysed: Using reference gene primer amplification, nucleated cell counts were estimated. This table comes from immunoSEQ multiplex PCR, and its TCRdb copy is limited to in-frame clones, with some not included. V and J calls and clone size follow that table, whereas D and trimming were derived from the DNA. The sample has 75,000 to 85,000 clones, approximately 89% seen once; the top ten hold roughly 5.9%. The CDR3 totals 14 residues. The V end was cut by 3 bases, the J end by 1 base, with 6 bases between. Germline CDR1 reads SGHTA; CDR2 reads FQGTGA.

The chain combines TRBV7-3 with TRBJ2-2; D call uncertain. What was sequenced was peripheral blood. The TCR comes from a man aged 45 to 65 with active COVID-19. Written as DNA, the CDR3 is TGTGCCAGCAGCTTCTCCGGGAACACCGGGGAGCTGTTTTTT. Its translation is CASSFSGNTGELFF. The variable domain in full, with the rest retrieved from reference TRBV7-3 and TRBJ2-2, is GAGVSQTPSNKVTEKGKYVELRCDPISGHTALYWYRQSLGQGPEFLIYFQGTGAADDSGLPNDRFFAVRPEGSVSTLKIQRTERGDSAVYLCASSFSGNTGELFFGEGSRLTVL.